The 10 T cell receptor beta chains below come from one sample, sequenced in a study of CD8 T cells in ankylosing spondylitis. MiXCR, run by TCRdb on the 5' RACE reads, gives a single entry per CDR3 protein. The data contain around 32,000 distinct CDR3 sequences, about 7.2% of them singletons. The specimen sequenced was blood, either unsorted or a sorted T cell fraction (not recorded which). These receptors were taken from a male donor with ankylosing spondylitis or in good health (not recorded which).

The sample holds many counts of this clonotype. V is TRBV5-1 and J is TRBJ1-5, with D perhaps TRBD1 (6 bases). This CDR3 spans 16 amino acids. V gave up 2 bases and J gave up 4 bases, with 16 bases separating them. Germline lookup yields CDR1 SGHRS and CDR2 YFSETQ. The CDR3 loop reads CASSLTGPGLNQPQHF. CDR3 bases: TGCGCCAGCAGCTTAACAGGGCCTGGCCTAAATCAGCCCCAGCATTTT.

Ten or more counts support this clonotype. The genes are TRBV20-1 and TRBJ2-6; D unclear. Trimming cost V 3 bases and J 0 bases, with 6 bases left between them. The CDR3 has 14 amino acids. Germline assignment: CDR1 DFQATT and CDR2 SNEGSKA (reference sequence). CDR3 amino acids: CSASVVSGANVLTF. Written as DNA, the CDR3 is TGCAGTGCTAGCGTGGTCTCTGGGGCCAACGTCCTGACTTTC.

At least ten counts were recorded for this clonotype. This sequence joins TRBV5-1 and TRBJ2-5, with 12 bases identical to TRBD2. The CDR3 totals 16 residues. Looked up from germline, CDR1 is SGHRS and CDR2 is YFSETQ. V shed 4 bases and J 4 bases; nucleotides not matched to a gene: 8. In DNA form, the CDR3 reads TGCGCCAGCAGCACTAGCGGGAGGCCTGCCGGAGAGACCCAGTACTTC. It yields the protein CASSTSGRPAGETQYF.

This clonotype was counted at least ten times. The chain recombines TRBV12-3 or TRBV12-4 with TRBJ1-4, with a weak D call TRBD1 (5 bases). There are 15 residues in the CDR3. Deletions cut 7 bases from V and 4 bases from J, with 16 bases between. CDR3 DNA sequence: TGTGCCAGCAACCCGTCAGGGCTTAGTAATGAAAAACTGTTTTTT. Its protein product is CASNPSGLSNEKLFF.

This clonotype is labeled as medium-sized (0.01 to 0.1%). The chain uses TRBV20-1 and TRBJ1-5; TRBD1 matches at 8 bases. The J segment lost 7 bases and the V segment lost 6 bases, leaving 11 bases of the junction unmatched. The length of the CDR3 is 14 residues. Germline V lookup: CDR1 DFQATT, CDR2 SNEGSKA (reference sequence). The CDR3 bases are TGCAGTGCACCTGGCCAGGGGGCAGGGCAGCCCCAGCATTTT. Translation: CSAPGQGAGQPQHF.

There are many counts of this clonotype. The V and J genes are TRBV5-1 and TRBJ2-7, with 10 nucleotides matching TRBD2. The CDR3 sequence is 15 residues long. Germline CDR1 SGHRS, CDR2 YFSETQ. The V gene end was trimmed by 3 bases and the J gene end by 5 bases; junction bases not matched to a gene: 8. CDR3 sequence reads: CASSSLAGEVDEQYF. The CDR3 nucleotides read TGCGCCAGCAGCTCCCTAGCGGGAGAAGTGGACGAGCAGTACTTC.

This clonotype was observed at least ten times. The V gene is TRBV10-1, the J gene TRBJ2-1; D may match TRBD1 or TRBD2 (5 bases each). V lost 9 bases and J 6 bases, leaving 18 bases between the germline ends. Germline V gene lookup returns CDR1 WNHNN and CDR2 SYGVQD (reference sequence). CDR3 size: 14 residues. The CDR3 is CARRTASGPNEQFF. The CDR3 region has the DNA TGCGCCAGGAGGACCGCGTCGGGGCCCAATGAGCAGTTCTTC.

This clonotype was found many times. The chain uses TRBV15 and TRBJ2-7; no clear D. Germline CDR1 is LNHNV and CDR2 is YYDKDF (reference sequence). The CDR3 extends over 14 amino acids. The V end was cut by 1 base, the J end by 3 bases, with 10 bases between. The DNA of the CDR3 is TGTGCCACCAGCAGAGCAGGCGACCACTACGAGCAGTACTTC. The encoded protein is CATSRAGDHYEQYF.

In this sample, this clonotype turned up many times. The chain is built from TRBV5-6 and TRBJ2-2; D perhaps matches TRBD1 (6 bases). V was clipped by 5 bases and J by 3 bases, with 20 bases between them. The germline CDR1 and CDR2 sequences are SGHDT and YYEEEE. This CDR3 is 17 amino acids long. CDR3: CASSFPGDLLDTGELFF. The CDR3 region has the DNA TGTGCCAGCAGTTTCCCAGGGGATTTGTTGGACACCGGGGAGCTGTTTTTT.

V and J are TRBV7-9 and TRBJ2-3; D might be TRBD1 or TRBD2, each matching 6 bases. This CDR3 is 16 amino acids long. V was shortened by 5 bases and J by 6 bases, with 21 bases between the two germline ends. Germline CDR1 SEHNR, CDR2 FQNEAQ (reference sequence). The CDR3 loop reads CASSPGQSIGGDTQYF. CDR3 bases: TGTGCCAGCAGCCCCGGACAGTCGATTGGGGGGGATACGCAGTATTTT. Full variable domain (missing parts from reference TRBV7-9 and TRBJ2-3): DTGVSQNPRHKITKRGQNVTFRCDPISEHNRLYWYRQTLGQGPEFLTYFQNEAQLEKSRLLSDRFSAERPKGSFSTLEIQRTEQGDSAMYLCASSPGQSIGGDTQYFGPGTRLTVL.